The present T cell receptor beta chain was sequenced within a study of early T cells in non-severe SARS-CoV-2 infection. Whole-study context: Sequencing used unsorted whole-blood bulk RNA, so chains lack pairing.

The study's findings and limits: There was a bias toward anti-spike CD8 responses in VDJdb matching, which missed private and CD4 specificities.

In germline, CDR1 is LNHDA, CDR2 SQIVND (reference sequence). This CDR3 contains 14 residues. Trimming took 8 bases from V and 0 from J, leaving 8 bases between them. Researchers attached unique molecular identifiers to individual cDNA molecules. MiXCR, applied by TCRdb to the 5' RACE reads, yields one record per CDR3 protein. The table records 74,000 or so distinct CDR3 sequences, approximately 10% of them present only once. This clonotype was detected ten times or more. The antigen is unknown. The TCR comes from an adult who was a healthcare worker with PCR-confirmed SARS-CoV-2 infection or an uninfected control (not recorded which). The chain has TRBV19 and TRBJ2-6; D call uncertain. Sequencing was carried out using whole blood. CDR3 sequence: CASRVDSGANVLTF. The DNA for the CDR3 is TGTGCCAGTCGTGTGGACTCTGGGGCCAACGTCCTGACTTTC.